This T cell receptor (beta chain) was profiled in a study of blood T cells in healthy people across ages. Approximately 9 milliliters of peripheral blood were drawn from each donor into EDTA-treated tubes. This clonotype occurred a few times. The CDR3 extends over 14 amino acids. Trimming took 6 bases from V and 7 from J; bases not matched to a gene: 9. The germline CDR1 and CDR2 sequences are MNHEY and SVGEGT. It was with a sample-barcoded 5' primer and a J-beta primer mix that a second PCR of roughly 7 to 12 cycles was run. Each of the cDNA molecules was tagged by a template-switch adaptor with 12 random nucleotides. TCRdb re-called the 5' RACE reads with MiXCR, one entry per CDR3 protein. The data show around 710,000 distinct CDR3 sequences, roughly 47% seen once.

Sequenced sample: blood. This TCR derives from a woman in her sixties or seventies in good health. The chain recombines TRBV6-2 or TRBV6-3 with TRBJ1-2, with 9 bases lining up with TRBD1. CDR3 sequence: CASRISGTGCGYTF. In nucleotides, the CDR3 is TGTGCCAGCAGGATTTCCGGGACAGGGTGTGGCTACACCTTC.